This TCR beta chain was retrieved from a study of breast tumors, draining lymph nodes, adjacent tissues. Findings of the study overall: Findings are consistent with lymph node origin and intratumoral expansion of most tumor T cells. Tumors had less TCR diversity than lymph nodes, more than nontumor tissue. Tumor and nontumor repertoires were significantly more similar in luminal-like than in basal-like breast cancer.

This clonotype was seen repeatedly, ten times or more. Its target is not known. Breast cancer patients provided tissue from their axillary draining lymph nodes. MiXCR was run by TCRdb on the multiplex PCR reads, yielding one entry per CDR3 protein. The repertoire has roughly 100,000 distinct CDR3 sequences, about 30% of them found once; the top ten carry less than 6%. V lost 6 bases to trimming and J lost 3 bases, with 8 bases between them. Germline CDR1 and CDR2: KGHSH and LQKENI. The CDR3 spans 12 residues. What was sequenced was axillary lymph node tissue. The V and J genes are TRBV18 and TRBJ1-2; D gene ambiguous. This TCR came from a female donor with breast cancer. Some clones in this sample may be carry-over from other donors' samples. The CDR3 loop is CASSTKDYGYTF. Here the CDR3 DNA reads TGTGCCAGCTCCACAAAGGACTATGGCTACACCTTC.